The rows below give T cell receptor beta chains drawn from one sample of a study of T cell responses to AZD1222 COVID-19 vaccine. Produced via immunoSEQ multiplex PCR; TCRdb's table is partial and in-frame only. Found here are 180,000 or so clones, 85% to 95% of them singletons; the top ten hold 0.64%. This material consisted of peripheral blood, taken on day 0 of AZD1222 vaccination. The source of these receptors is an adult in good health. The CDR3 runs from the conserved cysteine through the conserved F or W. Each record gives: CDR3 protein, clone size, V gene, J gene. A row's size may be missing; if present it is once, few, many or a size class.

CDR3aa: CASRPMGQGHYEQYF
abundance: NA
v_gene: TRBV7-9
j_gene: TRBJ2-7

CDR3aa: CASSPRGQAPLTPLHF
abundance: NA
v_gene: TRBV28
j_gene: TRBJ1-6

CDR3aa: CSVVRTGYGYTF
abundance: once
v_gene: TRBV29-1
j_gene: TRBJ1-2

CDR3aa: CASRNDRGQGYGYTF
abundance: NA
v_gene: TRBV2
j_gene: TRBJ1-2

CDR3aa: CASSQDRLGRLFNQPQHF
abundance: NA
v_gene: TRBV4-1
j_gene: TRBJ1-5

CDR3aa: CASSVHPGGYETQYF
abundance: NA
v_gene: TRBV4-1
j_gene: TRBJ2-5

CDR3aa: CASSAAGTDTYGYTF
abundance: NA
v_gene: TRBV9
j_gene: TRBJ1-2

CDR3aa: CASSQDGSALHF
abundance: once
v_gene: TRBV4-1
j_gene: TRBJ1-6

CDR3aa: CASRPHAGSSMGYTF
abundance: NA
v_gene: TRBV28
j_gene: TRBJ1-2

CDR3aa: CASSHAGGGADTEAFF
abundance: NA
v_gene: TRBV28
j_gene: TRBJ1-1

CDR3aa: CASSPIGLGDGYEQYF
abundance: NA
v_gene: TRBV7-9
j_gene: TRBJ2-7

CDR3aa: CARSLDTTARELFF
abundance: NA
v_gene: TRBV5-3
j_gene: TRBJ2-2

CDR3aa: CASKGGRGSGNTIYF
abundance: NA
v_gene: TRBV10-2
j_gene: TRBJ1-3

CDR3aa: CASSVGGNTIYF
abundance: NA
v_gene: TRBV2
j_gene: TRBJ1-3

CDR3aa: CASSLTGQGLSTF
abundance: NA
v_gene: TRBV11-2
j_gene: TRBJ1-2

CDR3aa: CASRGSTSNQPQHF
abundance: NA
v_gene: TRBV6-5
j_gene: TRBJ1-5

CDR3aa: CASSIQSAAGNTIYF
abundance: NA
v_gene: TRBV19
j_gene: TRBJ1-3

CDR3aa: CASSWDGGYGYTF
abundance: NA
v_gene: TRBV5-1
j_gene: TRBJ1-2

CDR3aa: CASSVGSNQPQHF
abundance: NA
v_gene: TRBV9
j_gene: TRBJ1-5

CDR3aa: CASSRGGNTEAFF
abundance: NA
v_gene: TRBV5-1
j_gene: TRBJ1-1

CDR3aa: CASSRDTGGKFF
abundance: NA
v_gene: TRBV5-1
j_gene: TRBJ2-1

CDR3aa: CASSGTGSGYTF
abundance: NA
v_gene: TRBV2
j_gene: TRBJ1-2

CDR3aa: CASSATGGARQPQHF
abundance: NA
v_gene: TRBV28
j_gene: TRBJ1-5

CDR3aa: CASSKVLAGEGALENNEQFF
abundance: NA
v_gene: TRBV21-1
j_gene: TRBJ2-1

CDR3aa: CASSPLVSGNTIYF
abundance: few
v_gene: TRBV14
j_gene: TRBJ1-3

CDR3aa: CAWSPSEGLGYTF
abundance: NA
v_gene: TRBV30
j_gene: TRBJ1-2

CDR3aa: CASSPFSLAGNTGELFF
abundance: NA
v_gene: TRBV18
j_gene: TRBJ2-2

CDR3aa: CASSLGGAEQYF
abundance: NA
v_gene: TRBV27
j_gene: TRBJ2-7

CDR3aa: CASSKARLRQGTVEQYF
abundance: NA
v_gene: TRBV21-1
j_gene: TRBJ2-7

CDR3aa: CASSSNREGGYTF
abundance: NA
v_gene: TRBV7-2
j_gene: TRBJ1-2

CDR3aa: CASSPYRGAGGRETQYF
abundance: NA
v_gene: TRBV4-1
j_gene: TRBJ2-5

CDR3aa: CASSPPDRGNEQFF
abundance: NA
v_gene: TRBV18
j_gene: TRBJ2-1

CDR3aa: CASSQEGWGGSSTGELFF
abundance: NA
v_gene: TRBV4-2
j_gene: TRBJ2-2

CDR3aa: CASSEAGGPYEQYF
abundance: NA
v_gene: TRBV25-1
j_gene: TRBJ2-7

CDR3aa: CASSLVGGDQPQHF
abundance: NA
v_gene: TRBV5-5
j_gene: TRBJ1-5

CDR3aa: CASSLGGPKGNQPQHF
abundance: NA
v_gene: TRBV28
j_gene: TRBJ1-5

CDR3aa: CASSLQLGNQPQHF
abundance: NA
v_gene: TRBV2
j_gene: TRBJ1-5

CDR3aa: CASSSLLAGSTDTQYF
abundance: NA
v_gene: TRBV28
j_gene: TRBJ2-3

CDR3aa: CAISSGGSSYTF
abundance: NA
v_gene: TRBV10-3
j_gene: TRBJ1-2

CDR3aa: CASSYRTGGGETQYF
abundance: NA
v_gene: TRBV7-9
j_gene: TRBJ2-5

CDR3aa: CASSGGASDEQYF
abundance: NA
v_gene: TRBV9
j_gene: TRBJ2-7

CDR3aa: CASSPHRVAYEQYF
abundance: few
v_gene: TRBV27
j_gene: TRBJ2-7